Only a few counts were recorded for the clone carrying this TCR beta chain. Antigen: not known. This sample is part of a study of T cell repertoires in cytomegalovirus infection. Across the whole study: Public TCR beta signatures indicated both CMV infection and matching HLA type.

Trimming took off 4 bases at V and 0 bases at J, with 10 bases between the two ends. CDR3 length: 14 amino acids. Broader study findings: HLA-C-restricted CMV clonotypes gave the most frequent clonotype in two of eight donors.

A single record per CDR3 protein comes from TCRdb applying MiXCR to the reads. The table has fewer than 1,000,000 distinct CDR3 sequences, approximately 31% seen once. The sequence derives from a human donor in good health (CMV status not recorded). Some clones in this sample may be carry-over from other donors' samples. V gene TRBV12-3 or TRBV12-4 combines with J gene TRBJ2-7; a possible D gene is TRBD1 (6 bases). Specimen: cultured CD8+ T cells from PBMCs, collected from culture after CMV antigen stimulation. CDR3 amino acids: CASSWGPSSYEQYV. The CDR3 nucleotides are TGTGCCAGCAGTTGGGGGCCGAGCTCCTACGAGCAGTACGTC.